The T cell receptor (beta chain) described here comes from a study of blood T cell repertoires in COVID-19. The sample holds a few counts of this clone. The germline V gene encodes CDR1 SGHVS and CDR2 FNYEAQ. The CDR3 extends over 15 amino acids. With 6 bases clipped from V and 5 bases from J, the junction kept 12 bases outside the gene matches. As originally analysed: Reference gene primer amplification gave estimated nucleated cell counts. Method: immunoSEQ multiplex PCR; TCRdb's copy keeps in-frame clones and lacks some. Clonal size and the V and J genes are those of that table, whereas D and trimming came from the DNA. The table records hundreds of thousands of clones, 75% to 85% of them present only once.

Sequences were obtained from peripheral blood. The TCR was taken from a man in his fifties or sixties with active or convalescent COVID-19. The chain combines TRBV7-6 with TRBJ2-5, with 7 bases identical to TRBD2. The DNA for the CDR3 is TGTGCCAGCAGTAGCGGCCCGGGAGGCGGGGAGACCCAGTACTTC. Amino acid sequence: CASSSGPGGGETQYF.